What follows are 26 T cell receptor beta chains derived from one specimen sequenced in a study of blood T cell repertoires in COVID-19. The data were produced by immunoSEQ multiplex PCR, yet TCRdb's version contains in-frame clones alone and is incomplete. The sample lists around 250,000 clones, around 86% occurring once. Sequencing was done on a sample of peripheral blood. The receptors come from a woman older than 75 with COVID-19, enrolled during active disease.

This sequence joins TRBV28 and TRBJ1-1; a weak D match, TRBD1 (6 bases). The CDR3 runs to 15 residues. Per germline, CDR1 MDHEN and CDR2 SYDVKM. Trimming left V 2 bases short and J 1 base short, with 11 bases between. In nucleotides, the CDR3 is TGTGCCAGCAGTTTAGGTGGGACAACGAACACTGAAGCTTTCTTT. It translates to CASSLGGTTNTEAFF.

This chain uses TRBV9 with TRBJ2-7; D may be TRBD2 (5 bases). From germline, CDR1 is SGDLS and CDR2 YYNGEE. The CDR3 is made up of 13 amino acids. V lost 2 bases and J 3 bases, leaving 9 bases between the germline ends. The CDR3 loop reads CASSVEGLYEQYF. The CDR3 DNA follows: TGTGCCAGCAGCGTCGAAGGACTCTACGAGCAGTACTTC.

On this clone: This same CDR3 is encoded by further DNA sequences in the sample. The chain combines TRBV7-2 with TRBJ1-1; a weak D match, TRBD1 (5 bases). CDR3 size: 13 residues. Germline loops: CDR1 SGHTA, CDR2 FQGNSA. The ends were cut back, 1 base at V and 5 bases at J, with 8 bases in the middle. The CDR3 DNA reads TGTGCCAGCAGCTTAGGGGGGGGAACTGAAGCTTTCTTT. Amino acid sequence: CASSLGGGTEAFF.

This chain links TRBV10-3 with TRBJ2-1; the D is unclear. The germline CDR1 and CDR2 sequences are ENHRY and SYGVKD. Deletions cut 8 bases from V and 4 bases from J, with 6 bases between. CDR3 size: 11 residues. The CDR3 nucleotides are TGTGCCATCGCACAGTACAATGAGCAGTTCTTC. Translating it yields CAIAQYNEQFF.

This clone was seen a single time. The chain joins TRBV5-1 to TRBJ2-5, with a weak D call TRBD2 (6 bases). Trimming left V 0 bases short and J 3 bases short, with 9 bases between. CDR3 size: 14 residues. Germline V CDR1 and CDR2: SGHRS, YFSETQ. In nucleotides, the CDR3 is TGCGCCAGCAGCTTGGCCCGGGAGAAAGAGACCCAGTACTTC. Translation: CASSLAREKETQYF.

The rearrangement links TRBV7-6 to TRBJ1-2, with 8 positions matching TRBD1. J lost 4 bases, V lost 5 bases, and 12 bases had no gene match. This CDR3 region has 16 residues. The germline V gene has CDR1 SGHVS and CDR2 FNYEAQ. This chain's CDR3 is CASSPGGTGTGYGYTF. The CDR3, as DNA: TGTGCCAGCAGCCCCGGGGGTACCGGGACAGGCTATGGCTACACCTTC.

V and J are TRBV19 and TRBJ2-3, with 7 bases aligning to TRBD1. The germline V gene has CDR1 LNHDA and CDR2 SQIVND (reference sequence). The V segment lost 7 bases and the J segment 4 bases; nucleotides outside the gene matches: 5. The CDR3 is made up of 13 amino acids. The CDR3 nucleotides read TGTGCCAGTACCCGACAGGGTGCAGATACGCAGTATTTT. It encodes CASTRQGADTQYF.

In this sample, this clone turned up once. The chain couples TRBV9 to TRBJ2-2; 10 bases are shared with TRBD2. This CDR3 has 16 amino acids. Germline values: CDR1 SGDLS, CDR2 YYNGEE. The ends lost 4 bases at V and 5 bases at J; junction bases unmatched: 8. In DNA form, the CDR3 reads TGTGCCAGCAGCCCGAGACTAGCGGGTGCGACCGGGGAGCTGTTTTTT. This gives the protein CASSPRLAGATGELFF.

The chain combines TRBV6-5 with TRBJ1-2; D ambiguous. Trimming took 0 bases from V and 1 from J, leaving 9 bases between them. Per the germline V gene, CDR1 is MNHEY and CDR2 is SVGAGI. The CDR3 is 15 amino acids. CDR3 nucleotide sequence: TGTGCCAGCAGTTACTCGGCGCGGATTAACTATGGCTACACCTTC. The encoded protein is CASSYSARINYGYTF.

V and J are TRBV6-5 and TRBJ1-5; TRBD1 aligns across 7 bases. This CDR3 region has 14 residues. CDR1 and CDR2 from the germline V gene are MNHEY and SVGAGI. V lost 6 bases, J lost 4 bases, and 6 bases stayed unmatched. CDR3 sequence: CASSSGQLNQPQHF. As DNA, the CDR3 is TGTGCCAGCAGCTCGGGACAGTTAAATCAGCCCCAGCATTTT.

The chain links TRBV7-2 to TRBJ1-2, with TRBD1 matching over 7 bases. The J segment lost 6 bases and the V segment lost 5 bases, leaving 15 bases of the junction unmatched. The CDR3 contains 16 residues. In germline, CDR1 is SGHTA, CDR2 FQGNSA. CDR3 DNA sequence: TGTGCCAGCAGCCACAGACAGGGTATGACGATCCATGGCTACACCTTC. Its protein is CASSHRQGMTIHGYTF. Based on the CDR3 plus reference TRBV7-2 and TRBJ1-2, the full variable domain is GAGVSQSPSNKVTEKGKDVELRCDPISGHTALYWYRQSLGQGLEFLIYFQGNSAPDKSGLPSDRFSAERTGGSVSTLTIQRTQQEDSAVYLCASSHRQGMTIHGYTFGSGTRLTVV.

This clone was observed a handful of times. The chain uses TRBV6-4 and TRBJ1-1; 9 bases align to TRBD1. The CDR3 loop spans 13 amino acids. The V segment lost 2 bases and the J segment 8 bases; nucleotides outside the gene matches: 3. Germline V gene data show CDR1 as MRHNA and CDR2 as SNTAGT. CDR3 loop: CASSDPGTGEAFF. For the CDR3, the DNA is TGTGCCAGCAGTGACCCTGGGACAGGGGAAGCTTTCTTT.

The chain employs TRBV7-3 and TRBJ2-3; a weak D match, TRBD2 (6 bases). The germline V gene has CDR1 SGHTA and CDR2 FQGTGA. The CDR3 totals 13 residues. Trimming cost V 5 bases and J 4 bases, with 10 bases left between them. The CDR3 region is CASSPRGPDTQYF. CDR3 bases: TGTGCCAGCAGCCCGCGGGGTCCAGATACGCAGTATTTT.

The chain links TRBV25-1 to TRBJ1-6; D perhaps matches TRBD1 (6 bases). Trimming cost V 6 bases and J 9 bases, with 18 bases left between them. From germline, CDR1 is MGHDK and CDR2 SYGVNS. The CDR3 covers 15 residues. The CDR3 DNA is TGTGCCAGCAGCCCCCCGGCAGGGGAGAGTTCACCCCTCCACTTT. This encodes CASSPPAGESSPLHF.

The chain has TRBV24-1 and TRBJ2-1; no definite D call. Deletions cut 7 bases from V and 4 bases from J, with 4 bases between. Per the germline V gene, CDR1 is KGHDR and CDR2 is SFDVKD. This CDR3 contains 11 residues. The CDR3 nucleotides read TGTGCCACCAGCTTTTACAATGAGCAGTTCTTC. Its protein product is CATSFYNEQFF.

This chain uses TRBV27 with TRBJ1-1; 7 bases match TRBD1. CDR3 size: 14 residues. CDR1 and CDR2 from the germline V gene are MNHEY and SMNVEV (reference sequence). J was trimmed by 4 bases and V by 4 bases; bases with no gene match: 6. The CDR3 nucleotides are TGTGCCAGCAGTTCGGGCAGGGGGAGCACTGAAGCTTTCTTT. It specifies CASSSGRGSTEAFF.

The chain joins TRBV5-4 to TRBJ1-2, with 7 bases aligning to TRBD1. V lost 0 bases, J lost 2 bases, and 1 base stayed unmatched. Per the germline V gene, CDR1 is SGHNT and CDR2 is YYREEE (reference sequence). CDR3 length equals 14 residues. CDR3 in amino acids: CASSLAGQNYGYTF. CDR3 nucleotides: TGTGCCAGCAGCTTGGCGGGACAGAACTATGGCTACACCTTC.

The chain employs TRBV3-1 (or the pseudogene TRBV3-2) and TRBJ2-2; D is perhaps TRBD2 (5 bases). Germline CDR1 and CDR2: LGHDT and YNNKEL (reference sequence). Trimming removed 5 bases from V and 6 bases from J, with 10 bases in between. The CDR3 is 13 residues long. CDR3 region: CASSATSSGELFF. CDR3 bases: TGTGCCAGCAGCGCCACTAGTTCCGGGGAGCTGTTTTTT.

The CDR3 nucleotides are TGTGCCAGCAGCTTAGCAGGAATGCGGGGCGATGAGCAGTTCTTC. Its protein product is CASSLAGMRGDEQFF. This chain links TRBV7-2 with TRBJ2-1, with a possible D match to TRBD2 (6 bases). V dropped 0 bases and J dropped 8 bases, with 14 bases sitting between them. Germline V gene sequence: CDR1 SGHTA, CDR2 FQGNSA. The CDR3 is made up of 15 amino acids.

This chain connects TRBV27 to TRBJ2-3, with D perhaps TRBD2 (5 bases). The V end lost 9 bases, the J end lost 4 bases, and 20 bases lay between the germline ends. This CDR3 has 15 residues. CDR1 MNHEY and CDR2 SMNVEV come from the germline V gene (reference sequence). Here the CDR3 DNA reads TGTGCCAGTTCGTCCCGGACCGACGGGGCAGATACGCAGTATTTT. Its translation: CASSSRTDGADTQYF.

Here the CDR3 reads CASSLGTGTGAFNTIYF. CDR3 DNA: TGTGCCAGCAGCTTAGGGACCGGGACAGGGGCCTTTAACACCATATATTTT. J is TRBJ1-3 and V is TRBV11-2; 10 bases align to TRBD1. V dropped 1 base and J dropped 7; count of bases not matched to a gene: 10. The CDR3 sequence is 17 residues long. Germline CDR1 is SGHAT and CDR2 is FQNNGV.

This chain links TRBV19 with TRBJ2-5; 9 bases are shared with TRBD1. After removal of 5 bases from V and 5 bases from J, the junction contained 3 bases not matched to a gene. The germline CDR1 and CDR2 sequences are LNHDA and SQIVND (reference sequence). The CDR3 contains 13 residues. The CDR3 DNA is TGTGCCAGTAGTTTACAGGGGGCCGAGACCCAGTACTTC. The encoded protein is CASSLQGAETQYF.

The V call is TRBV7-2, the J call TRBJ2-7; TRBD2 might be the D (5 bases). Germline V gene lookup returns CDR1 SGHTA and CDR2 FQGNSA. The ends were cut back, 4 bases at V and 6 bases at J, with 13 bases in the middle. The CDR3 is made up of 13 amino acids. The CDR3 coding sequence is TGTGCCAGCAGCTACTCGACAACTAGCGAGCAGTACTTC. This sequence encodes CASSYSTTSEQYF.

This chain joins TRBV19 and TRBJ1-1, with D tentatively TRBD1 (6 bases). Per germline, CDR1 LNHDA and CDR2 SQIVND (reference sequence). The CDR3 is made up of 15 amino acids. Trimming removed 6 bases from V and 1 base from J, with 15 bases in between. The CDR3 DNA reads as TGTGCCAGTAGCTTACAGGGAACCAGGAACACTGAAGCTTTCTTT. Protein product: CASSLQGTRNTEAFF.

V and J are TRBV30 and TRBJ1-5; D uncertain. This CDR3 spans 12 amino acids. Trimming shortened V by 0 bases and J by 11 bases, and 11 bases separated the two germline ends. Germline V gene sequence: CDR1 GTSNPN, CDR2 SVGIG (reference sequence). The CDR3 bases are TGTGCCTGGAGTGTTGGCCGGGAGTCCCAGCATTTT. It is translated as CAWSVGRESQHF.

J is TRBJ2-2 and V is TRBV6-1, with unresolved D. The CDR3 is 13 residues long. The ends were cut back, 2 bases at V and 6 bases at J, with 7 bases in the middle. Germline V gene lookup returns CDR1 MNHNS and CDR2 SASEGT. CDR3 residues: CASSELGSGELFF. CDR3 DNA sequence: TGTGCCAGCAGTGAACTAGGCTCCGGGGAGCTGTTTTTT.